The 5 T cell receptor beta chains below all came from one sample that was sequenced in a study of Graves' ophthalmopathy and Graves' hyperthyroidism (dated by TCRdb to the late 2010s). Sequencing took place on an Illumina HiSeq 2000. For repertoire sequencing, the TCR beta CDR3 regions were amplified from RNA transcripts. The first round was an RT-PCR using HTBI primers with the Qiagen OneStep RT-PCR kit, and this first round was followed by a second-round multiplex PCR, then size selection and purification. TCRdb reanalyzed the raw reads on its own, using fastp at Q25 for trimming and MiXCR for clone calling, and kept in-frame beta chains. Records with the same CDR3 protein are collapsed into one entry carrying the most frequent genes and DNA. Recorded for this sample are about 550,000 distinct CDR3 sequences; less than 40% of them occurred a single time. Less than 4.5% of the sample comes from the top ten.

The specimen sequenced was peripheral blood or thyroid tissue (not recorded which). The receptor source for this set is an adult man with Graves' hyperthyroidism.

This clonotype was seen at least ten times. CDR3 bases: TGCAGTGCTAGAGATCCTGGCCAGAACACCGGGGAGCTGTTTTTT. Protein: CSARDPGQNTGELFF. The V gene is TRBV20-1, the J gene TRBJ2-2; D is unresolved. Trimming shortened V by 0 bases and J by 1 base, and 9 bases separated the two germline ends. CDR1 and CDR2 from the germline V gene are DFQATT and SNEGSKA (reference sequence). This CDR3 has 15 residues.

This clonotype was seen at least ten times. The chain links TRBV4-2 to TRBJ2-7; no clear D gene. There are 13 residues in the CDR3. With 0 bases removed from V and 4 bases from J, the gap between germline ends came to 7 bases. Germline V gene sequence: CDR1 LGHNA, CDR2 YNFKEQ. CDR3 sequence (DNA): TGTGCCAGCAGCCAAGATGGCGTTTACGAGCAGTACTTC. It codes for CASSQDGVYEQYF.

In its sample, this clonotype was seen many times. The J gene is TRBJ2-2, the V gene TRBV9; no firm D call. Trimming cost V 0 bases and J 5 bases, with 8 bases left between them. Germline V gives CDR1 SGDLS, CDR2 YYNGEE. The CDR3 runs 14 residues. The DNA of the CDR3 is TGTGCCAGCAGCGTAGCCCCCAGGACCGGGGAGCTGTTTTTT. Translating it yields CASSVAPRTGELFF.

The sample holds a few counts of this clonotype. The rearrangement joins TRBV19 to TRBJ1-5; D unresolved. V lost 1 base, J lost 3 bases, and 13 bases lay in between. The CDR3 loop spans 16 amino acids. Germline V gene sequence: CDR1 LNHDA, CDR2 SQIVND (reference sequence). CDR3 amino acids: CASSIVWRVDNQPQHF. The CDR3 DNA reads TGTGCCAGTAGTATAGTGTGGAGGGTAGACAATCAGCCCCAGCATTTT.

The sample holds many counts of this clonotype. The chain employs TRBV2 and TRBJ2-7; the match to TRBD1 covers 8 bases. V dropped 5 bases and J dropped 5; count of bases not matched to a gene: 2. Germline loops: CDR1 SNHLY, CDR2 FYNNEI. This CDR3 is 12 amino acids long. CDR3 coding DNA: TGTGCCAGCAGTTCGGGACAGGACGAGCAGTACTTC. Translation gives CASSSGQDEQYF.